Presented here are 10 T cell receptor beta chains from one specimen sequenced in a study of tumor-infiltrating lymphocytes in primary liver carcinoma. With a constant-region primer, TCR beta cDNA was made from 450 to 550 ng of total RNA. It was through three nested multiplex PCR rounds of slightly modified ARM-PCR that TCR beta libraries arose. TRBV1-TRBV30 forward primers and a C-beta reverse primer were used in the first two PCR rounds, which each ran for around 11 cycles. TCRdb recomputed calls from the multiplex PCR reads with MiXCR, one row per CDR3 protein. The table includes 250,000 to 400,000 distinct CDR3 sequences, more than 55% detected once. In addition to blood RNA drawn from unsorted whole blood, germline DNA was extracted. Sample: peripheral blood. The receptor source for this set is a man aged 35 to 55 with primary liver carcinoma and hepatitis B virus infection.

This clonotype was counted ten times or more. V gene TRBV29-1 combines with J gene TRBJ1-1, with unresolved D. The CDR3 is 13 amino acids. From germline, CDR1 is SQVTM and CDR2 ANQGSEA. V was cut by 7 bases and J by 4 bases, with 16 bases left in between. CDR3 sequence: CSAKGLLSTEAFF. CDR3 DNA: TGCAGCGCAAAAGGGTTGTTGAGCACTGAAGCTTTCTTT.

The V gene is TRBV11-2, the J gene TRBJ2-1; possibly TRBD2 for D (6 bases). CDR3 length equals 12 residues. In germline, CDR1 is SGHAT, CDR2 FQNNGV. V gave up 0 bases and J gave up 10 bases, with 7 bases separating them. CDR3 residues: CASSLDLAEQFF. The CDR3 nucleotides are TGTGCCAGCAGCTTAGACCTAGCGGAGCAGTTCTTC.

About this clonotype: This may be a read error: a much more frequent sequence differs by one nucleotide. The gene calls are TRBV24-1 and TRBJ2-7, with no clear D. Trimming left V 5 bases short and J 8 bases short, with 9 bases between. The CDR3 extends over 11 amino acids. Germline lookup yields CDR1 KGHDR and CDR2 SFDVKD. CDR3 DNA sequence: TGTGCCACCAGTGGCCTCGGAAAGCAGTACTTC. It encodes CATSGLGKQYF.

This clonotype was recorded at least ten times. This sequence joins TRBV4-3 and TRBJ1-1; D is ambiguous. V was trimmed by 3 bases and J by 0 bases, leaving 8 bases between them. CDR3 length equals 14 residues. The germline CDR1 and CDR2 sequences are LGHNA and YSLEER. Written as DNA, the CDR3 is TGCGCCAGCAGCCAGAAACAGATGAACACTGAAGCTTTCTTT. It codes for CASSQKQMNTEAFF.

The gene calls are TRBV5-1 and TRBJ2-7; 9 nucleotides align to TRBD2. There are 15 residues in the CDR3. J lost 2 bases, V lost 0 bases, and 3 bases had no gene match. Germline-derived CDR1 and CDR2 are SGHRS and YFSETQ. The chain's CDR3 is CASSLGTSVTYEQYF. The CDR3 coding sequence is TGCGCCAGCAGCTTGGGGACTAGCGTGACCTACGAGCAGTACTTC.

About this clonotype: A much larger clone lies a single base off, so this may be a read error. The chain recombines TRBV6-2 or TRBV6-3 with TRBJ1-1; D remains unclear. Germline CDR1 and CDR2: MNHEY and SVGEGT. The CDR3 extends over 11 amino acids. As DNA, the CDR3 is TGTGTCAGCAGAACGAACACTGAAGCTTTCTTT. Translated: CVSRTNTEAFF.

Ten or more counts support this clonotype. This chain uses TRBV6-5 with TRBJ2-1; D remains unclear. The CDR3 totals 16 residues. Per germline, CDR1 MNHEY and CDR2 SVGAGI. V was pared by 0 bases and J by 0 bases, with 9 bases between. CDR3 in DNA: TGTGCCAGCAGTTACTCGAAACAGATCTCCTACAATGAGCAGTTCTTC. Translation: CASSYSKQISYNEQFF.

This chain uses TRBV4-3 with TRBJ2-1, with TRBD2 matching over 9 bases. The CDR3 has 17 amino acids. Germline loops: CDR1 LGHNA, CDR2 YSLEER. Trimming took 0 bases from V and 7 from J; bases not matched to a gene: 10. The CDR3: CASSQDLGGGARNEQFF. The CDR3 DNA follows: TGCGCCAGCAGCCAAGATCTTGGCGGGGGGGCACGGAATGAGCAGTTCTTC.

Details on this clonotype: The junction departs from the called germline gene at one end, perhaps through a read error. This chain uses TRBV6-1 with TRBJ2-7; D uncertain. From germline, CDR1 is MNHNS and CDR2 SASEGT. The length of the CDR3 is 14 residues. CDR3: CASSDPPQSCEQYF. CDR3 bases: TGTGCCAGCAGTGACCCCCCCCAATCCTGCGAGCAGTACTTC.

This clonotype was observed at least ten times. The CDR3 region is CASSPGTEGQFF. CDR3 nucleotides: TGTGCCAGCAGCCCCGGGACAGAGGGGCAGTTCTTC. The chain couples TRBV6-2 or TRBV6-3 to TRBJ2-1; TRBD1 aligns across 7 bases. With V trimmed by 6 bases and J by 12 bases, 8 bases remained unmatched. Germline CDR1 and CDR2: MNHEY and SVGEGT. CDR3 length: 12 residues.